This paragraph covers one TCR beta chain sequence. The antigen remains undetermined. These data come from a study of beta chain features in type 1 diabetes. The overall study: All samples yielded over 95,000,000 examined sorted cells.

Expressed TCRB transcripts were sequenced after all isolated RNA was converted to cDNA. Mean read depth for naive, central memory and regulatory T cell samples was several million reads. Only in-frame clones appear in the TCRdb table, and some are missing; sequencing was by immunoSEQ multiplex PCR. The sample lists some 300,000 clones; roughly 8% were seen once. CDR1 is SGHTA, CDR2 FQGNSA, per germline. The V end was cut by 1 base, the J end by 9 bases, with 15 bases between. The CDR3 extends over 14 amino acids. In all sorted populations, purity surpassed 95%. Findings of the study overall: In every one of the four CD4+ subsets, TCRB CDR3s were moderately but significantly shorter in Type 1 diabetes patients.

This sequence was found in a young woman in good health. The chain uses TRBV7-2 and TRBJ1-1; tentative D call: TRBD1 (5 bases). The sequenced sample was central memory CD4+ T cells from blood. This CDR3 is CASSLGDQGAKAFF. DNA for the CDR3: TGTGCCAGCAGCTTAGGCGACCAGGGAGCAAAAGCTTTCTTT.